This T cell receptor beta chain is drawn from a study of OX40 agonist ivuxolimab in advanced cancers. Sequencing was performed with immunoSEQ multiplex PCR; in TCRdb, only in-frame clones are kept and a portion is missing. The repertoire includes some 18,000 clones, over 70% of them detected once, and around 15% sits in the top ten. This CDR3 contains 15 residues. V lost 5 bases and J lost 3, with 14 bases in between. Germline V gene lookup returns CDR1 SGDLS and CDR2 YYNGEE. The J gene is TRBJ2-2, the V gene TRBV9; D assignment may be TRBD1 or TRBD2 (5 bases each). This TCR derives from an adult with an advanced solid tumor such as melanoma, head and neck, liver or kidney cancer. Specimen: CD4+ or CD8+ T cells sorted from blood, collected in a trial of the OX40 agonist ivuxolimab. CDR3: CASRGGMGDTGELFF. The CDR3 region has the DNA TGTGCCAGCAGGGGTGGTATGGGGGACACCGGGGAGCTGTTTTTT.